The sequence of this T cell receptor (beta chain) was determined in a study of tumor-infiltrating lymphocytes in localized non-small cell lung cancer. Study-level points and caveats: TCR sequencing covered a subset of patients with enough tissue. Different pieces of the same tissue went to different assays, confounding technical variation with intratumor heterogeneity.

A word on this clone: What it binds is not known.

V lost 4 bases, J lost 4 bases, and 9 bases stayed unmatched. The CDR3 has 15 residues. From germline, CDR1 is SGHDT and CDR2 YYEEEE. The protocol was immunoSEQ multiplex PCR, while the TCRdb copy is restricted to in-frame clones and leaves out a portion. The data contain about 12,000 clones, less than 90% of them singletons. Specimen: lung tumor tissue. The source is a human donor with non-small cell lung cancer. The chain uses TRBV5-6 and TRBJ1-1, with 8 positions matching TRBD1. The CDR3 loop is CASSDGTGLGTEAFF. The CDR3 coding sequence is TGTGCCAGCAGCGATGGGACAGGCTTAGGCACTGAAGCTTTCTTT.